This T cell receptor (beta chain) was recorded in a study of cytomegalovirus exposure and HLA in healthy donors. Both 60 Vbeta primers and 13 Jbeta primers went into the PCR. Only in-frame clones appear in the TCRdb table, and some are missing; sequencing was by immunoSEQ multiplex PCR. The sample contains over 110,000 clones, around 80% of which appear only once. To note about this clone: Its cognate antigen is unknown.

Study-wide results and caveats: In a later analysis, TCR beta V- and J-gene trimming showed a link to a missense DCLRE1C variant. Within a later analysis, the majority of CMV-associated TCR beta chains appeared HLA-restricted.

With 6 bases clipped from V and 9 bases from J, the junction kept 14 bases outside the gene matches. This CDR3 is 15 amino acids long. The germline V gene has CDR1 MNHEY and CDR2 SVGAGI. Among the donors, all were healthy bone marrow donors. This sequence originates from a woman in her 50s in good health and CMV-seropositive. V usage is TRBV6-5 and J usage is TRBJ1-2; 9 bases are shared with TRBD1. Sequenced: PBMCs. In DNA form, the CDR3 reads TGTGCCAGCAGCTCGGGACAGGGAATGCGAGGGAGCTACACCTTC. It encodes CASSSGQGMRGSYTF.